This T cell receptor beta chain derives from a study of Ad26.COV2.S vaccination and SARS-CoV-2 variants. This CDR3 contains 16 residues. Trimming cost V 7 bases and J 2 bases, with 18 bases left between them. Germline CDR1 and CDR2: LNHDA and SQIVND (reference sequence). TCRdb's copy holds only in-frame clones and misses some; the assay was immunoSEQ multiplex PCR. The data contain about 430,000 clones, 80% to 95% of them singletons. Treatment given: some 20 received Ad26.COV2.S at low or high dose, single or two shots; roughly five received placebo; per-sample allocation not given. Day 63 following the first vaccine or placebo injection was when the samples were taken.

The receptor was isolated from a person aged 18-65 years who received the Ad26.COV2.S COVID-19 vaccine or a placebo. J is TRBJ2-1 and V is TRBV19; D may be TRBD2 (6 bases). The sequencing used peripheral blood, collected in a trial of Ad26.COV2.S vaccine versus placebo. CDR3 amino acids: CASTVSGRSPYNEQFF. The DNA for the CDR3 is TGTGCCAGTACGGTAAGCGGGCGAAGTCCCTACAATGAGCAGTTCTTC.